The 21 T cell receptor beta chains below come from one sample, sequenced in a study of T cell clonotyping in hematopoietic cell transplantation. Measured with immunoSEQ multiplex PCR; TCRdb has only the in-frame clones, and not every one. The sample consists of more than 9,500 clones, about 91% of them appearing once. Sequenced: peripheral blood mononuclear cells. The receptor set was obtained from a human donor who either received an allogeneic hematopoietic cell transplant for a myeloid malignancy or was a related donor (not recorded which). Some clones in this sample may be carry-over from other donors' samples.

The chain links TRBV2 to TRBJ1-6; no clear D gene. Germline CDR1 SNHLY, CDR2 FYNNEI. The CDR3 sequence is 14 residues long. V lost 0 bases to trimming and J lost 8 bases, with 8 bases between them. For the CDR3, the DNA is TGTGCCAGCAGTGAAGCAGGGTCTGATTCACCCCTCCACTTT. Translating it yields CASSEAGSDSPLHF.

The J gene is TRBJ1-1, the V gene TRBV29-1, with D possibly TRBD1 on 5 matching bases. Trimming took off 2 bases at V and 6 bases at J, with 16 bases between the two ends. The germline gives CDR1 SQVTM, CDR2 ANQGSEA. The CDR3 runs 14 residues. DNA for the CDR3: TGCAGCGTTGAACCCCGGCTGGGGCCGGCTGAAGCTTTCTTT. Its translation: CSVEPRLGPAEAFF.

Turning to this clone: At one end the junction does not follow the germline gene, possibly because of a read error. This chain joins TRBV6-1 and TRBJ1-2; D remains ambiguous. CDR3 length equals 11 residues. Germline values: CDR1 MNHNS, CDR2 SASEGT. The CDR3 reads CASSVSSAYFF. CDR3 sequence (DNA): TGTGCCAGCAGTGTCTCGTCAGCCTACTTCTTC.

This chain joins TRBV7-2 and TRBJ1-2; D gene unclear. CDR3 size: 12 residues. Trimming took 9 bases from V and 6 from J, leaving 14 bases between them. In germline, CDR1 is SGHTA, CDR2 FQGNSA. The CDR3 DNA reads as TGTGCCAGTGAGAGAGGTTGGGATGGCTACACCTTC. This translates into CASERGWDGYTF.

The V call is TRBV19, the J call TRBJ1-5, with a possible D match to TRBD1 (6 bases). CDR3 size: 16 residues. CDR1 is LNHDA and CDR2 is SQIVND in the germline V gene (reference sequence). V was cut by 8 bases and J by 0 bases, with 17 bases left in between. CDR3 nucleotides: TGTGCCAGTTCCGGACAGTCGTTTAATAGCAATCAGCCCCAGCATTTT. It is translated as CASSGQSFNSNQPQHF.

This clone was picked up one time. The V gene is TRBV27, the J gene TRBJ2-7; D perhaps matches TRBD1 (6 bases). V lost 6 bases and J 4 bases, leaving 13 bases between the germline ends. There are 13 residues in the CDR3. CDR1 is MNHEY, CDR2 SMNVEV, per germline (reference sequence). In DNA, the CDR3 is TGTGCCAGCAGCCTAGGGACATTTTACGAGCAGTACTTC. It translates to CASSLGTFYEQYF.

The chain links TRBV9 to TRBJ2-3; D may be TRBD2 (6 bases). Germline V lookup: CDR1 SGDLS, CDR2 YYNGEE. This CDR3 has 14 amino acids. Trimming stripped 4 bases from V and 4 bases from J, with 13 bases between. The CDR3 nucleotides are TGTGCCAGCAGCTTAAGACTAGGGCCAGATACGCAGTATTTT. Translated: CASSLRLGPDTQYF.

This chain joins TRBV29-1 and TRBJ1-5; TRBD1 might be the D (6 bases). Germline CDR1 reads SQVTM; CDR2 reads ANQGSEA. V was clipped by 7 bases and J by 4 bases, with 11 bases between them. This CDR3 has 12 amino acids. CDR3 sequence: CSAGGGNQPQHF. In nucleotides, the CDR3 is TGCAGCGCTGGAGGGGGGAATCAGCCCCAGCATTTT. The variable domain in full, with the rest retrieved from reference TRBV29-1 and TRBJ1-5, is SAVISQKPSRDICQRGTSLTIQCQVDSQVTMMFWYRQQPGQSLTLIATANQGSEATYESGFVIDKFPISRPNLTFSTLTVSNMSPEDSSIYLCSAGGGNQPQHFGDGTRLSIL.

This chain connects TRBV18 to TRBJ1-4, with D unclear. The CDR3 covers 13 residues. Trimming cost V 3 bases and J 7 bases, with 9 bases left between them. CDR1 is KGHSH, CDR2 LQKENI, per germline. The CDR3 nucleotides read TGTGCCAGCTCACCGGGCATTGGTGAAAAACTGTTTTTT. The encoded protein is CASSPGIGEKLFF.

This chain joins TRBV9 and TRBJ2-3, with 7 bases aligning to TRBD2. The CDR3 runs to 17 residues. The trim removed 4 bases at V and 6 bases at J, leaving 17 bases unmatched. Germline V gene sequence: CDR1 SGDLS, CDR2 YYNGEE. The CDR3: CASSLGEGLTFPDTQYF. The CDR3 region has the DNA TGTGCCAGCAGCTTGGGGGAGGGACTAACCTTCCCGGATACGCAGTATTTT. Looking up the rest from reference TRBV9 and TRBJ2-3 gives the full variable domain: DSGVTQTPKHLITATGQRVTLRCSPRSGDLSVYWYQQSLDQGLQFLIQYYNGEERAKGNILERFSAQQFPDLHSELNLSSLELGDSALYFCASSLGEGLTFPDTQYFGPGTRLTVL.

The rearrangement uses TRBV5-1 and TRBJ2-3; TRBD1 matches 10 bases. The V gene end was trimmed by 4 bases and the J gene end by 3 bases; junction bases not matched to a gene: 5. This CDR3 comprises 15 residues. Germline V gives CDR1 SGHRS, CDR2 YFSETQ. CDR3 nucleotide sequence: TGCGCCAGCAGCGCCGACAGGGGGCGGACAGATACGCAGTATTTT. Protein product: CASSADRGRTDTQYF.

J is TRBJ2-6 and V is TRBV11-2; 8 bases line up with TRBD1. This CDR3 spans 18 amino acids. The germline V gene has CDR1 SGHAT and CDR2 FQNNGV. V shed 5 bases and J 0 bases; nucleotides not matched to a gene: 9. CDR3 sequence: CASSPGTGSHSGANVLTF. In nucleotides, the CDR3 is TGTGCCAGCAGCCCCGGGACAGGATCCCACTCTGGGGCCAACGTCCTGACTTTC.

The rearrangement links TRBV30 to TRBJ1-1; TRBD1 aligns across 8 bases. Trimming at V came to 5 bases and at J to 3 bases, leaving 2 bases not matched to a gene. The CDR3 totals 12 residues. Germline CDR1 reads GTSNPN; CDR2 reads SVGIG (reference sequence). The CDR3 DNA reads as TGTGCCTGGGACAGGGGATACACTGAAGCTTTCTTT. This codes for CAWDRGYTEAFF.

This clone was seen just once. The chain couples TRBV4-1 to TRBJ1-1; D is uncertain. The CDR3 runs 14 residues. Germline V gives CDR1 MGHRA, CDR2 YSYEKL. V lost 4 bases to trimming and J lost 1 base, with 10 bases between them. CDR3 nucleotides: TGCGCCAGCAGCCCCCTGCAGTCGAACACTGAAGCTTTCTTT. Translation gives CASSPLQSNTEAFF.

The chain combines TRBV5-4 with TRBJ2-3, with 12 bases aligning to TRBD1. The ends lost 5 bases at V and 7 bases at J; junction bases unmatched: 8. Germline loops: CDR1 SGHNT, CDR2 YYREEE (reference sequence). This CDR3 has 15 residues. DNA for the CDR3: TGTGCCAGCAGGCCGGGACAGGGGGCGCGTAATACGCAGTATTTT. Translation: CASRPGQGARNTQYF.

The gene calls are TRBV19 and TRBJ2-7, with a possible D match to TRBD1 (6 bases). The germline V gene has CDR1 LNHDA and CDR2 SQIVND (reference sequence). The V gene lost 3 bases and the J gene lost 8 bases, with 17 bases spanning the gap. This CDR3 spans 14 amino acids. The CDR3: CASSIPGTLTKQYF. The CDR3 nucleotides read TGTGCCAGTAGTATTCCCGGGACATTGACGAAGCAGTACTTC.

The J gene is TRBJ1-2, the V gene TRBV7-2, with D unclear. V was trimmed by 5 bases and J by 0 bases, leaving 13 bases between them. Per the germline V gene, CDR1 is SGHTA and CDR2 is FQGNSA. The CDR3 consists of 15 residues. The CDR3 bases are TGTGCCAGCAGCCCGAGGGAAGGAGCTAACTATGGCTACACCTTC. The encoded protein is CASSPREGANYGYTF. Using reference TRBV7-2 and TRBJ1-2 for the parts outside the CDR3, the full variable domain is GAGVSQSPSNKVTEKGKDVELRCDPISGHTALYWYRQSLGQGLEFLIYFQGNSAPDKSGLPSDRFSAERTGGSVSTLTIQRTQQEDSAVYLCASSPREGANYGYTFGSGTRLTVV.

The V and J genes are TRBV29-1 and TRBJ1-2; 10 positions agree with TRBD1. This CDR3 region has 14 residues. From germline, CDR1 is SQVTM and CDR2 ANQGSEA. Losses at the gene ends were 6 bases for V and 5 bases for J; bases not matched to a gene: 9. The CDR3: CSVKAGTGEYGYTF. The CDR3 nucleotides read TGCAGCGTCAAGGCGGGGACAGGGGAGTATGGCTACACCTTC.

The chain links TRBV11-2 to TRBJ2-1, with D possibly being TRBD2 (5 bases). In germline, CDR1 is SGHAT, CDR2 FQNNGV. CDR3 length: 11 amino acids. Trimming removed 3 bases at V and 13 bases at J, with 10 bases between. The DNA of the CDR3 is TGTGCCAGCAGCTTGAGGACTCGACAGTTCTTC. Translated, it gives CASSLRTRQFF.

The J gene is TRBJ2-3, the V gene TRBV4-2, with D unresolved. This CDR3 spans 13 amino acids. The V end lost 4 bases, the J end lost 6 bases, and 11 bases lay between the germline ends. CDR1 is LGHNA and CDR2 is YNFKEQ in the germline V gene. The CDR3 spells CASSRIQGDTQYF. In DNA, the CDR3 is TGTGCCAGCAGCCGCATACAAGGGGATACGCAGTATTTT.

This clone was seen just once. This chain connects TRBV10-3 to TRBJ2-5; 10 positions match TRBD2. The CDR3 totals 15 residues. V lost 0 bases to trimming and J lost 2 bases; unmatched junction nucleotides: 0. CDR1 ENHRY and CDR2 SYGVKD come from the germline V gene. The CDR3 region is CAISESSGGQETQYF. CDR3 DNA: TGTGCCATCAGTGAGTCTAGCGGGGGGCAAGAGACCCAGTACTTC.